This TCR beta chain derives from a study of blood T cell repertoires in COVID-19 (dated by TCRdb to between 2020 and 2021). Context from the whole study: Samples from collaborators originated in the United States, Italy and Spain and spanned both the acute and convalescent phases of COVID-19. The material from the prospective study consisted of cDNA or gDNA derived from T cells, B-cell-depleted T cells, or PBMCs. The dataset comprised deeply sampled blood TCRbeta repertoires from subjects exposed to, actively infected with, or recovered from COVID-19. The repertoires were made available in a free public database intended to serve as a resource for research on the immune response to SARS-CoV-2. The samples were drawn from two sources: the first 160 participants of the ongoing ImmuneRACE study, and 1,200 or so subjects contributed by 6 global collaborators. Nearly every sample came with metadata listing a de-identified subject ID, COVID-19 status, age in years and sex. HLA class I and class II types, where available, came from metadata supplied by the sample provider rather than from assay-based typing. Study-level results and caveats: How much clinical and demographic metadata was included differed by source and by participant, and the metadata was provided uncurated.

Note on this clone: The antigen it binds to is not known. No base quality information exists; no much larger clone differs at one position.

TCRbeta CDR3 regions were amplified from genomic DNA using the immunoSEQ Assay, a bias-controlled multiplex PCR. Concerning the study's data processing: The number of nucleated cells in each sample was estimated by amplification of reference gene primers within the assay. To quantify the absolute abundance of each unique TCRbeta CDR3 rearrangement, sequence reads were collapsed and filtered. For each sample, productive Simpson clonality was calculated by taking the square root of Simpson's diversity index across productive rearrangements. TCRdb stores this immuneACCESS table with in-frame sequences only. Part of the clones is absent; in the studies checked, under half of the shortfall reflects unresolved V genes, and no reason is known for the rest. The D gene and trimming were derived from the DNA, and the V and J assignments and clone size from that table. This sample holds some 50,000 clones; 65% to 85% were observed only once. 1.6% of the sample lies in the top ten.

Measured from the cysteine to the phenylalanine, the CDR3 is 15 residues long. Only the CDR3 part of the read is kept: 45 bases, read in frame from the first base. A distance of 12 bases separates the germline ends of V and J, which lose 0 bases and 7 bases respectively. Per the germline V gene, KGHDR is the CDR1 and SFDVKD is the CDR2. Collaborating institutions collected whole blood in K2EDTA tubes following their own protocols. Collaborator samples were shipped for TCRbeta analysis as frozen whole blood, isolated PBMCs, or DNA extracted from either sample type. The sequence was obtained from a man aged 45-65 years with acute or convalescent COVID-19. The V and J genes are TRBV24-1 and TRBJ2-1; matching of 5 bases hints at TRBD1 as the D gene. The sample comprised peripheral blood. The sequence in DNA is TGTGCCACCAGTGATTTGCACCAGGGCGTAAATGAGCAGTTCTTC. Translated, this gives CATSDLHQGVNEQFF.